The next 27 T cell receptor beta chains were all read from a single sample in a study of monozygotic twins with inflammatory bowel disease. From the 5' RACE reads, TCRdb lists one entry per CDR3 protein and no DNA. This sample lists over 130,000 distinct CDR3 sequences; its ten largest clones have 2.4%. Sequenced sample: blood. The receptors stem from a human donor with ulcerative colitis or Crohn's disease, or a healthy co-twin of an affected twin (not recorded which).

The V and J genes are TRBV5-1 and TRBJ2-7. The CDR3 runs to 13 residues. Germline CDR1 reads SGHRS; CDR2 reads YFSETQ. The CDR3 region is CASSSLISYEQYF.

The CDR3 loop reads CASSLSGTGGYEQYF. The chain links TRBV27 to TRBJ2-7; TCRdb's D call, TRBD1, is unchecked because there is no DNA. The CDR3 runs to 15 residues. Looked up from germline, CDR1 is MNHEY and CDR2 is SMNVEV (reference sequence).

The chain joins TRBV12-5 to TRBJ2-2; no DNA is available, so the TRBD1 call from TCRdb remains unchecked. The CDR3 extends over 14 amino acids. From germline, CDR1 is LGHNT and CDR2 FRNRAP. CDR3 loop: CASSPGQVTGELFF.

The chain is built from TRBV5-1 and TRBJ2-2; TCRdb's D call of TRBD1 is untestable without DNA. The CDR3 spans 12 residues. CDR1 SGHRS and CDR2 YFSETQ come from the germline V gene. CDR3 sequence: CASSAGAGELFF. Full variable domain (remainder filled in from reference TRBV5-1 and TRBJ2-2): KAGVTQTPRYLIKTRGQQVTLSCSPISGHRSVSWYQQTPGQGLQFLFEYFSETQRNKGNFPGRFSGRQFSNSRSEMNVSTLELGDSALYLCASSAGAGELFFGEGSRLTVL.

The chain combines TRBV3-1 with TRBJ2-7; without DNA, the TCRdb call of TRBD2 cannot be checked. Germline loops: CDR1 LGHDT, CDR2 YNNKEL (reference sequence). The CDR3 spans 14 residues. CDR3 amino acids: CASSQLRGDHEQYF.

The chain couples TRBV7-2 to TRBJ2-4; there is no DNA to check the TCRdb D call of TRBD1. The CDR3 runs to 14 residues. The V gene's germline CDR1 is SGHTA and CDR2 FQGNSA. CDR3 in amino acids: CASSLRDRADIQYF.

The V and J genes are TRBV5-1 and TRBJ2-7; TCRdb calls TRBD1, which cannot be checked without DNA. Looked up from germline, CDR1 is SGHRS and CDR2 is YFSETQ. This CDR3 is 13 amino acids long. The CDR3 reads CASSPDRGAKQYF.

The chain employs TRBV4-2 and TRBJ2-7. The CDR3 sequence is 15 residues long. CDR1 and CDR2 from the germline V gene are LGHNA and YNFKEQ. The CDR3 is CASSLTSDLLDEQYF.

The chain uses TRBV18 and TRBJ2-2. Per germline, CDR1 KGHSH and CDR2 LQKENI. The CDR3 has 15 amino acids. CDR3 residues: CASSLSEPNTGELFF.

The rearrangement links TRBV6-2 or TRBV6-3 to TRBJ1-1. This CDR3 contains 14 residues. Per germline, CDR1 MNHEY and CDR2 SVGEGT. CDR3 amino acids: CASRRPQEITEAFF.

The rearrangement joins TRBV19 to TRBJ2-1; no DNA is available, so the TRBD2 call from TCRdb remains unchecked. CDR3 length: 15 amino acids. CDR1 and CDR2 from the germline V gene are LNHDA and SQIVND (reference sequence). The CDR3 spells CASQDSGGGYNEQFF.

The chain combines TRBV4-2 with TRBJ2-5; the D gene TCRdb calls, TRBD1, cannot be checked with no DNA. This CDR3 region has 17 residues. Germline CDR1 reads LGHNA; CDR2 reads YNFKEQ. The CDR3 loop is CASSQFTGTGRGETQYF.

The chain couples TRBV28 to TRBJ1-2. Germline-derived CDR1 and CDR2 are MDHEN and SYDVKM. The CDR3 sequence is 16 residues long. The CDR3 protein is CASSPTGGQSLYGYTF.

The CDR3 spells CASSYGTSGTDTQYF. The chain combines TRBV7-3 with TRBJ2-3; TCRdb's D gene call, TRBD2, goes unchecked for lack of DNA. Germline V CDR1 and CDR2: SGHTA, FQGTGA. The CDR3 consists of 15 residues.

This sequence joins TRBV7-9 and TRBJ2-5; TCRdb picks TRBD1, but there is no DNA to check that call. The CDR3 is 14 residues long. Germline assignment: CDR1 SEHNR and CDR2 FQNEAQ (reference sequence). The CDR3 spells CASSFGTAQETQYF.

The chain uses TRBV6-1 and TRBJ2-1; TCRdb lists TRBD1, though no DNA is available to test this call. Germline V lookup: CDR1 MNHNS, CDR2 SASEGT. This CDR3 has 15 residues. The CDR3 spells CASRNRGGGQDEQFF.

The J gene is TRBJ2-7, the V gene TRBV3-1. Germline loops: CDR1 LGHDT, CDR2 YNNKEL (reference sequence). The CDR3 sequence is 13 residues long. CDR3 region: CASSQEDTYEQYF.

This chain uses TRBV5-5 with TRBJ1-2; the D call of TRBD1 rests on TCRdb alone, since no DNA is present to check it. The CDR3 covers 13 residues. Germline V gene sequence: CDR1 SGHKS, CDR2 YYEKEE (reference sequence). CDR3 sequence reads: CASSRGWNYGYTF.

CDR3 sequence reads: CASSSGFPGTGELFF. The chain joins TRBV4-3 to TRBJ2-2; the TRBD1 assignment by TCRdb is unverifiable without DNA. The CDR3 consists of 15 residues. Looked up from germline, CDR1 is LGHNA and CDR2 is YSLEER.

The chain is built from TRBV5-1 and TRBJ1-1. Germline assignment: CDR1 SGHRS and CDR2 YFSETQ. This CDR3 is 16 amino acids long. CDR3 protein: CASSRGGGWMNTEAFF.

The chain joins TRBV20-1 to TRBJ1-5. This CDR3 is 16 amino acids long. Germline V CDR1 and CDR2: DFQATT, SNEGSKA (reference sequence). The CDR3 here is CSARDSRDSQDQPQHF.

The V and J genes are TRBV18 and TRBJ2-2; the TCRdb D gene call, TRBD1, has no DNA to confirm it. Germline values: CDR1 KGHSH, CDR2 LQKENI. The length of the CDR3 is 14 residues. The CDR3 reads CASSPPAGLGELFF.

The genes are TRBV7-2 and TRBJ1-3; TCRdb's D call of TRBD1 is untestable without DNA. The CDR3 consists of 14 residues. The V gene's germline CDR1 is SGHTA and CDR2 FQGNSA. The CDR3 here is CASSRGHGTDTIYF.

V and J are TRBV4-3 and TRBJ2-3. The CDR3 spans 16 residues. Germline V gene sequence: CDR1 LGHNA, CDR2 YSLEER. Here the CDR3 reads CASSRTLGPRTDTQYF.

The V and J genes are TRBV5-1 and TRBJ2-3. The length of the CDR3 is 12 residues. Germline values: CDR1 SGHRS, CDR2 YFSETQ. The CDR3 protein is CASSLSGDTQYF.

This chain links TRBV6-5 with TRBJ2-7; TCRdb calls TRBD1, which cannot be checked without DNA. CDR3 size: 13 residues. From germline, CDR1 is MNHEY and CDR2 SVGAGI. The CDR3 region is CASSYASTGEQYF.

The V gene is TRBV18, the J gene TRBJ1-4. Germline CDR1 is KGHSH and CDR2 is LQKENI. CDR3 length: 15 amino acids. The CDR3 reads CASSPSTGWDEKLFF.